This entry concerns a single TCR beta chain. Its target is not known. This entry belongs to a study of spatial heterogeneity in lung cancer. Findings of the study overall: Higher tumor mutation counts went along with higher counts of expanded intratumoral alpha and beta TCRs. Of the expanded TCRs, ubiquitous and regional counts tracked the counts of ubiquitous and regional nonsynonymous mutations, respectively.

Each molecule of TCR cDNA was tagged with one unique molecular identifier. One entry per CDR3 protein results from TCRdb running MiXCR on the 5' RACE reads. This sample yields 3,000 to 4,000 distinct CDR3 sequences, of which around 40% are seen a single time; about 33% belongs to the top ten. Time point defined: sample taken at primary tumor resection. Whole RNA was taken from tumor, nontumor lung or frozen PBMC; it was then sequenced unsorted. The CDR3 totals 13 residues. The germline V and J ends were trimmed by 3 bases and 1 base, with 6 bases remaining between them. From germline, CDR1 is GTSNPN and CDR2 SVGIG (reference sequence).

The sequence came from a male donor with early-stage non-small cell lung cancer. V is TRBV30 and J is TRBJ2-2; D not certain. Sequences were derived from lung tumor tissue, sampled at surgery. The CDR3 DNA follows: TGTGCCTGGAGGGCCCAGAACACCGGGGAGCTGTTTTTT. This sequence encodes CAWRAQNTGELFF.